The 12 T cell receptor beta chains in this list originate from one sample, sequenced in a study of T cells in localized non-small cell lung cancer. Here immunoSEQ multiplex PCR was the method, and the copy in TCRdb shows in-frame clones only, minus some. Among about 41,000 clones, approximately 86% were seen once, and the ten largest hold around 7%. Sequencing used peripheral blood, obtained before any cancer treatment. These receptors came from a woman aged 18-50 years with stage III lung adenocarcinoma.

J is TRBJ2-5 and V is TRBV2, with a possible D match to TRBD2 (5 bases). CDR3 length: 18 residues. V gave up 5 bases and J gave up 6 bases, with 28 bases separating them. Germline values: CDR1 SNHLY, CDR2 FYNNEI. CDR3 protein: CASSPWELAAYPGQTQYF. As DNA, the CDR3 is TGTGCCAGCAGTCCCTGGGAGTTGGCGGCATACCCCGGGCAGACCCAGTACTTC.

The chain employs TRBV6-4 and TRBJ1-2, with a tentative D call TRBD1 (5 bases). V lost 3 bases, J lost 7 bases, and 15 bases lay in between. CDR1 and CDR2 from the germline V gene are MRHNA and SNTAGT. This CDR3 spans 14 amino acids. DNA of the CDR3: TGTGCCAGCAGTGAACCCGGGGCGGGGGGTGGCTACACCTTC. Translating gives CASSEPGAGGGYTF.

The chain uses TRBV7-2 and TRBJ1-5; D not resolved. The CDR3 sequence is 12 residues long. Germline assignment: CDR1 SGHTA and CDR2 FQGNSA. V lost 4 bases and J 3 bases, leaving 4 bases between the germline ends. The CDR3 region is CASSWNNQPQHF. In DNA, the CDR3 is TGTGCCAGCAGCTGGAACAATCAGCCCCAGCATTTT.

The V gene is TRBV7-2, the J gene TRBJ1-6; D gene uncertain. Trimming left V 2 bases short and J 1 base short, with 6 bases between. The CDR3 runs to 15 residues. Germline values: CDR1 SGHTA, CDR2 FQGNSA. This chain's CDR3 is CASSLKASYNSPLHF. CDR3 nucleotides: TGTGCCAGCAGCTTAAAGGCTTCCTATAATTCACCCCTCCACTTT.

The genes are TRBV6-5 and TRBJ1-1; perhaps TRBD1 as D (5 bases). Trimming removed 6 bases at V and 5 bases at J, with 16 bases between. The germline V gene has CDR1 MNHEY and CDR2 SVGAGI. The length of the CDR3 is 14 residues. For the CDR3, the DNA is TGTGCCAGCAGCCTAGCGTGGGGGAGGACTGAAGCTTTCTTT. Encoded protein: CASSLAWGRTEAFF.

The chain uses TRBV19 and TRBJ1-2; D is perhaps TRBD1 (5 bases). The CDR3 extends over 14 amino acids. Germline-derived CDR1 and CDR2 are LNHDA and SQIVND (reference sequence). V gave up 4 bases and J gave up 0 bases, with 9 bases separating them. The CDR3 loop is CASSRRQSNYGYTF. In DNA, the CDR3 is TGTGCCAGTAGTAGGAGACAGTCTAACTATGGCTACACCTTC.

This chain links TRBV29-1 with TRBJ2-7, with 7 bases that match TRBD1. Germline loops: CDR1 SQVTM, CDR2 ANQGSEA. Trimming cost V 4 bases and J 6 bases; bases outside gene matches: 6. The CDR3 consists of 12 residues. The chain's CDR3 is CSVGQGVGEQYF. Written as DNA, the CDR3 is TGCAGCGTTGGTCAGGGGGTGGGCGAGCAGTACTTC.

The gene calls are TRBV6-1 and TRBJ2-2; D may be TRBD1 (5 bases). The V and J ends lost 5 bases and 1 base respectively, with 11 bases between them. Looked up from germline, CDR1 is MNHNS and CDR2 is SASEGT. This CDR3 has 15 amino acids. In DNA form, the CDR3 reads TGTGCCAGCAGTAAAATCAGGGAGAACACCGGGGAGCTGTTTTTT. Residues: CASSKIRENTGELFF.

The CDR3 spells CASSFNSRETQYF. In DNA, the CDR3 is TGTGCCAGCAGCTTCAATAGCCGGGAGACCCAGTACTTC. This chain joins TRBV7-2 and TRBJ2-5; no firm D call. Trimming shortened V by 3 bases and J by 5 bases, and 10 bases separated the two germline ends. Germline CDR1 is SGHTA and CDR2 is FQGNSA. There are 13 residues in the CDR3.

This chain links TRBV5-1 with TRBJ2-3, with D unclear. In germline, CDR1 is SGHRS, CDR2 YFSETQ. Trimming took 2 bases from V and 2 from J, leaving 9 bases between them. The CDR3 runs to 14 residues. The CDR3 nucleotides read TGCGCCAGCAGCTTCGGTGAAGCCACAGATACGCAGTATTTT. It translates to CASSFGEATDTQYF.

The CDR3 bases are TGTGCCAGCAGGCCCACAGATGTCCGCTCCTACGAGCAGTACTTC. It is translated as CASRPTDVRSYEQYF. The chain recombines TRBV2 with TRBJ2-7; D not resolved. V lost 6 bases and J lost 0, with 15 bases in between. The CDR3 totals 15 residues. Germline V gene data show CDR1 as SNHLY and CDR2 as FYNNEI. The whole variable domain, filled in from reference TRBV2 and TRBJ2-7, reads EPEVTQTPSHQVTQMGQEVILRCVPISNHLYFYWYRQILGQKVEFLVSFYNNEISEKSEIFDDQFSVERPDGSNFTLKIRSTKLEDSAMYFCASRPTDVRSYEQYFGPGTRLTVT.

V and J are TRBV5-1 and TRBJ2-1; 8 positions agree with TRBD2. The CDR3 is made up of 17 amino acids. The ends lost 3 bases at V and 2 bases at J; junction bases unmatched: 10. Germline V lookup: CDR1 SGHRS, CDR2 YFSETQ. CDR3 sequence: CASSSSRSGGPYNEQFF. DNA of the CDR3: TGCGCCAGCAGCTCCTCTCGAAGCGGGGGCCCCTACAATGAGCAGTTCTTC.